The 17 T cell receptor beta chains reported below all come from one sample, sequenced in a study of breast tumors, draining lymph nodes, adjacent tissues. Samples came from axillary lymph nodes draining the breast cancer. One entry per CDR3 protein, called by TCRdb with MiXCR from the multiplex PCR reads. Of around 130,000 distinct CDR3 sequences detected, around 20% appear once; the ten largest clones hold roughly 2.4%. Source material: axillary lymph node tissue. Receptor source: a female donor with breast cancer. Some clones in this sample may be carry-over from other donors' samples.

This clonotype appeared many times. J is TRBJ2-7 and V is TRBV6-1, with TRBD2 matching over 13 bases. V gave up 1 base and J gave up 5 bases; unmatched junction bases: 5. CDR1 is MNHNS, CDR2 SASEGT, per germline. CDR3 length: 16 amino acids. This CDR3 is CASSEGTSGRGHEQYF. In DNA form, the CDR3 reads TGTGCCAGCAGTGAAGGGACTAGCGGGAGAGGGCACGAGCAGTACTTC.

The sample holds many counts of this clonotype. This sequence joins TRBV14 and TRBJ1-6; maybe TRBD1 (5 bases). The CDR3 totals 15 residues. CDR1 SGHDN and CDR2 FVKESK come from the germline V gene. Trimming removed 4 bases from V and 5 bases from J, with 12 bases in between. CDR3 coding DNA: TGTGCCAGCAGCCGGTCACTGACAGATAATTCACCCCTCCACTTT. Translating it yields CASSRSLTDNSPLHF.

This clonotype was counted ten times or more. The CDR3 protein is CASSLSIASGYLFYEQYF. CDR3 nucleotides: TGCGCCAGCAGCTTGAGTATTGCTAGCGGCTACTTATTCTACGAGCAGTACTTC. V gene TRBV5-1 combines with J gene TRBJ2-7; 7 nucleotides agree with TRBD2. Germline V gene lookup returns CDR1 SGHRS and CDR2 YFSETQ. The CDR3 length is 18 residues. V lost 1 base, J lost 3 bases, and 16 bases stayed unmatched.

This clonotype was seen repeatedly, ten times or more. The V call is TRBV5-6, the J call TRBJ1-5; no clear D. This CDR3 has 16 amino acids. CDR1 is SGHDT, CDR2 YYEEEE, per germline. Trimming shortened V by 0 bases and J by 0 bases, and 10 bases separated the two germline ends. In nucleotides, the CDR3 is TGTGCCAGCAGCTTGGGTAGCACCTATAGCAATCAGCCCCAGCATTTT. Its translation: CASSLGSTYSNQPQHF.

Note on this clonotype: The CDR3 carries no conserved terminal phenylalanine or tryptophan, so it likely arises from a read error. The chain couples TRBV12-3 or TRBV12-4 to TRBJ2-2; D remains ambiguous. This CDR3 is 16 amino acids long. Trimming pared 7 bases from V and 5 bases from J, leaving 20 bases between. CDR3 protein: CASNPPGQSETGELFL. CDR3 DNA: TGTGCCAGCAACCCCCCCGGGCAGTCGGAAACCGGGGAGCTGTTTCTT.

At least ten counts were recorded for this clonotype. The gene calls are TRBV6-1 and TRBJ2-3; either TRBD1 or TRBD2 may fit D (6 bases each). This CDR3 contains 14 residues. Per the germline V gene, CDR1 is MNHNS and CDR2 is SASEGT. Between the trimmed V and J ends, which lost 7 bases and 7 bases, there was a span of 18 bases. The CDR3 DNA reads TGTGCCAGCACCCAAGGGGGGATCTTAAATACGCAGTATTTT. Translated, it gives CASTQGGILNTQYF.

This clonotype was picked up many times. The V call is TRBV12-3 or TRBV12-4, the J call TRBJ2-7; D gene ambiguous. With 3 bases removed from V and 5 bases from J, the gap between germline ends came to 5 bases. CDR3 length equals 11 residues. The CDR3 sequence is CASSFSHEQYF. The CDR3 DNA is TGTGCCAGCAGTTTTTCGCACGAGCAGTACTTC.

This clonotype was detected ten times or more. The gene calls are TRBV9 and TRBJ2-1, with D perhaps TRBD1 (5 bases). The CDR3 has 13 amino acids. Germline CDR1 is SGDLS and CDR2 is YYNGEE. The ends were cut back, 4 bases at V and 8 bases at J, with 13 bases in the middle. The CDR3 nucleotides read TGTGCCAGCAGCAATACCCCCAGGGATGAGCAGTTCTTC. It yields the protein CASSNTPRDEQFF.

Worth noting for this clonotype: One junction end disagrees with the germline gene, perhaps due to a read error. The rearrangement uses TRBV12-3 or TRBV12-4 and TRBJ2-2; 7 bases align to TRBD1. The CDR3 is made up of 11 amino acids. CDR3 loop: CASSGLTGSYF. DNA for the CDR3: TGTGCCAGCAGCGGACTGACAGGGAGTTATTTT.

This clonotype was counted at least ten times. The chain uses TRBV20-1 and TRBJ2-1, with a tentative D call TRBD1 (6 bases). V lost 5 bases to trimming and J lost 4 bases, with 12 bases between them. Germline CDR1 and CDR2: DFQATT and SNEGSKA (reference sequence). The CDR3 runs to 13 residues. The CDR3 nucleotides are TGCAGTGCTGAAATGCAGGGGTACAATGAGCAGTTCTTC. This gives the protein CSAEMQGYNEQFF.

This chain joins TRBV18 and TRBJ2-3, with a weak D call TRBD2 (5 bases). V lost 0 bases, J lost 5 bases, and 21 bases lay in between. The CDR3 length is 18 residues. Germline V gene sequence: CDR1 KGHSH, CDR2 LQKENI. The CDR3 sequence: CASSPPEGTEWIKDTQYF. CDR3 DNA: TGTGCCAGCTCACCACCCGAGGGAACAGAGTGGATCAAAGATACGCAGTATTTT.

This clonotype was seen only a few times. The CDR3 loop is CASSIRDQGAYNEQFF. Written as DNA, the CDR3 is TGTGCCAGTAGTATAAGGGACCAAGGGGCCTACAATGAGCAGTTCTTC. This chain uses TRBV19 with TRBJ2-1, with D tentatively TRBD1 or TRBD2 (5 bases each). The CDR3 is 16 residues long. Trimming removed 2 bases from V and 2 bases from J, with 13 bases in between. Germline V gene lookup returns CDR1 LNHDA and CDR2 SQIVND (reference sequence).

On this clonotype itself: A much larger clonotype is one base distant, so this may be a read error. This chain joins TRBV6-5 and TRBJ2-5, with D uncertain. Germline V gives CDR1 MNHEY, CDR2 SVGAGI. V dropped 2 bases and J dropped 4 bases, with 17 bases sitting between them. CDR3 size: 16 residues. In nucleotides, the CDR3 is TGTGCCAGCAGTTACACAAATGCGGTGGCTCTAGAGACCCAGTACTTC. Amino acid sequence: CASSYTNAVALETQYF.

This clonotype was counted ten times or more. The chain combines TRBV12-3 or TRBV12-4 with TRBJ1-5; TRBD1 might be the D (6 bases). This CDR3 spans 16 amino acids. Trimming pared 6 bases from V and 3 bases from J, leaving 18 bases between. The CDR3 region has the DNA TGTGCCAGCAGCTGGCAAAACAGGGATGACAATCAGCCCCAGCATTTT. This sequence encodes CASSWQNRDDNQPQHF.

This clonotype was observed many times. The chain recombines TRBV20-1 with TRBJ2-1; 11 bases are shared with TRBD2. In germline, CDR1 is DFQATT, CDR2 SNEGSKA (reference sequence). After removal of 6 bases from V and 3 bases from J, the junction contained 10 bases not matched to a gene. The CDR3 consists of 16 residues. The CDR3 protein is CSAPYGGTSGYNEQFF. CDR3 bases: TGCAGTGCCCCCTACGGCGGGACTAGCGGCTACAATGAGCAGTTCTTC.

This clonotype was seen repeatedly, ten times or more. J is TRBJ1-2 and V is TRBV29-1, with 7 bases aligning to TRBD1. CDR1 is SQVTM and CDR2 is ANQGSEA in the germline V gene. CDR3 length: 13 amino acids. After removal of 5 bases from V and 2 bases from J, the junction contained 5 bases not matched to a gene. The CDR3 reads CSVPTGANYGYTF. CDR3 nucleotides: TGCAGCGTTCCCACAGGGGCGAACTATGGCTACACCTTC.

This clonotype was seen a few times. V gene TRBV7-9 combines with J gene TRBJ2-4; tentatively, D is TRBD1 (6 bases). Trimming took 4 bases from V and 0 from J, leaving 19 bases between them. The V gene's germline CDR1 is SEHNR and CDR2 FQNEAQ (reference sequence). This CDR3 contains 18 residues. The CDR3 here is CASSSMFQGPLAKNIQYF. In nucleotides, the CDR3 is TGTGCCAGCAGCTCCATGTTTCAGGGGCCATTAGCCAAAAACATTCAGTACTTC.